A selection of T cell receptor beta chains follows, all from one sample in a study of T-cell reconstitution after alpha-beta-depleted transplantation in children. TCRdb passed the PCR reads through MiXCR, listing each CDR3 protein once. This sample carries over 80,000 distinct CDR3 sequences, about 25% of them seen once, and the ten largest clones take over 20%. The sequenced sample was PBMCs, obtained before TCRalphabeta/CD19-depleted stem cell transplant. Source of these receptors: a boy between 2 and 10 years old with acute lymphoblastic leukemia, due to receive a stem cell transplant. Each CDR3 is given with its conserved first and last residue. The D gene is left open where the match is weak. For some rows the clone size is stated as once, few or many, or as a class when expanded; others skip it.

j_call	v_call	clone_size	d_call	cdr3_aa	cdr3_nt
TRBJ2-5	TRBV20-1	few	TRBD2	CSAMPGLAGGETQYF	TGCAGTGCGATGCCGGGACTAGCGGGAGGAGAGACCCAGTACTTC
TRBJ1-1	TRBV11-2	many	.	CASSFEMNTEAFF	TGTGCCAGCAGTTTTGAGATGAACACTGAAGCTTTCTTT
TRBJ2-7	TRBV7-3	.	TRBD2	CASSTFPGTSGRMYEQYF	TGTGCCAGCAGTACTTTCCCCGGGACTAGCGGGAGGATGTACGAGCAGTACTTC
TRBJ2-5	TRBV7-3	.	.	CASSLGGRGETQYF	TGTGCCAGCAGCTTAGGGGGGCGCGGGGAGACCCAGTACTTC
TRBJ2-7	TRBV20-1	.	TRBD2	CSARWDTSGRAYEQYF	TGCAGTGCTAGATGGGATACTAGCGGGAGGGCCTACGAGCAGTACTTC
TRBJ1-2	TRBV12-3/TRBV12-4	.	.	CASSLAFYGYTF	TGTGCCAGCTCTTTAGCGTTCTATGGCTACACCTTC
TRBJ2-7	TRBV27	.	.	CASSLLRTGGPGVAEGREQYF	TGTGCCAGCAGTTTATTACGAACTGGGGGACCCGGAGTAGCGGAGGGTCGGGAGCAGTACTTC
TRBJ1-1	TRBV9	.	.	CANSPRQIEMNTEAFF	TGTGCCAACAGCCCCCGACAGATAGAGATGAACACTGAAGCTTTCTTT
TRBJ1-5	TRBV6-2/TRBV6-3	.	TRBD1	CASSDRGHQPQHF	TGTGCCAGCAGCGACAGGGGACATCAGCCCCAGCATTTT
TRBJ1-4	TRBV24-1	.	TRBD1	CATSDSGQGNEKLFF	TGTGCCACCAGTGATTCGGGACAGGGGAATGAAAAACTGTTTTTT
TRBJ2-3	TRBV11-3	few	TRBD2	CASSLPGLAEGTDTQYF	TGTGCCAGCAGCTTACCTGGACTAGCGGAGGGCACAGATACGCAGTATTTT
TRBJ2-3	TRBV29-1	few	TRBD2	CSVSGLAGGRTDTQYF	TGCAGCGTTTCCGGACTAGCGGGAGGGCGCACAGATACGCAGTATTTT
TRBJ1-2	TRBV29-1	few	TRBD1	CSVLWDRAYGYTF	TGCAGCGTTCTATGGGACAGGGCCTATGGCTACACCTTC
TRBJ1-6	TRBV20-1	.	TRBD1	CSASAGQGYNSPLHF	TGCAGTGCTAGCGCCGGACAGGGATATAATTCACCCCTCCACTTT
TRBJ2-7	TRBV6-4	many	.	CASSDERRSCYEQYF	TGTGCCAGCAGTGACGAAAGGCGGAGTTGCTACGAGCAGTACTTC
TRBJ2-1	TRBV20-1	few	TRBD2	CSAPVLAGRNYNEQFF	TGCAGTGCTCCCGTTTTAGCGGGAAGGAACTACAATGAGCAGTTCTTC
TRBJ2-7	TRBV5-1	few	TRBD2	CASSLTSGGGIRYF	TGCGCCAGCAGCTTGACTAGCGGAGGAGGAATTCGGTACTTC
TRBJ2-3	TRBV5-1	.	.	CASSLGTLHSTDTQYF	TGCGCCAGCAGCCTCGGGACTCTTCATAGCACAGATACGCAGTATTTT
TRBJ2-7	TRBV28	few	.	CASSLIVNEQYF	TGTGCCAGCAGTTTAATCGTGAACGAGCAGTACTTC
TRBJ2-1	TRBV14	.	TRBD2	CASSQVVRYPWTSGSYNEQFF	TGTGCCAGCAGCCAAGTGGTACGATACCCCTGGACTAGCGGCTCCTACAATGAGCAGTTCTTC
TRBJ1-1	TRBV19	.	.	CASIAGTYTEAFF	TGTGCCAGTATAGCCGGGACATACACTGAAGCTTTCTTT
TRBJ2-3	TRBV4-2	many	TRBD2	CASSQLAEGTDTQYF	TGTGCCAGCAGCCAACTAGCGGAGGGCACAGATACGCAGTATTTT
TRBJ1-3	TRBV28	.	.	CASSLRLTSGNTIYF	TGTGCCAGCAGTTTACGACTGACCTCTGGAAACACCATATATTTT
TRBJ2-3	TRBV2	once	.	CASRPQTASTDTQYF	TGTGCCAGCAGACCCCAAACTGCTAGCACAGATACGCAGTATTTT
TRBJ2-7	TRBV20-1	few	.	CSASSWGSEQYF	TGCAGTGCTAGTAGTTGGGGAAGCGAGCAGTACTTC
TRBJ2-1	TRBV12-3/TRBV12-4	.	TRBD2	CASSLAGIQSYNEQFF	TGTGCCAGCAGCCTAGCGGGAATACAATCCTACAATGAGCAGTTCTTC
TRBJ2-3	TRBV20-1	.	.	CSASIAEVDTQYF	TGCAGTGCTTCCATAGCGGAGGTAGATACGCAGTATTTT
TRBJ2-3	TRBV25-1	.	.	CASSEYEGGGGADTQYF	TGTGCCAGCAGTGAATATGAAGGGGGAGGTGGCGCAGATACGCAGTATTTT
TRBJ2-1	TRBV20-1	.	TRBD2	CSTQTSVRFNEQFF	TGCAGTACGCAGACTAGCGTCCGATTCAATGAGCAGTTCTTC
TRBJ2-7	TRBV28	.	TRBD2	CATRVGLARYEQYF	TGTGCCACCCGTGTTGGACTAGCGCGTTACGAGCAGTACTTC
TRBJ2-1	TRBV28	.	TRBD2	CASSPTSGRYNEQFF	TGTGCCAGCAGCCCGACTAGCGGGCGGTACAATGAGCAGTTCTTC
TRBJ2-3	TRBV5-1	.	.	CASSLDGPTDTQYF	TGCGCCAGCAGCTTGGACGGGCCTACAGATACGCAGTATTTT
TRBJ1-5	TRBV15	few	.	CATSRGGGNQPQHF	TGTGCCACCAGCAGAGGCGGTGGCAATCAGCCCCAGCATTTT
TRBJ2-7	TRBV10-3	.	.	CAGGATDYEQYF	TGTGCCGGGGGGGCGACCGACTACGAGCAGTACTTC
TRBJ2-3	TRBV18	.	TRBD2	CASSPAGVTDTQYF	TGTGCCAGCTCACCAGCGGGAGTGACAGATACGCAGTATTTT
TRBJ2-7	TRBV20-1	.	.	CSASRGSDLYEQYF	TGCAGTGCTAGTAGGGGTTCGGATCTCTACGAGCAGTACTTC
TRBJ2-1	TRBV15	.	TRBD2	CATSRGGGTSGGNEQFF	TGTGCCACCAGCAGGGGGGGAGGGACTAGCGGAGGCAATGAGCAGTTCTTC
TRBJ2-4	TRBV28	few	.	CASSLDGGQNIQYF	TGTGCCAGCAGTTTAGACGGGGGACAAAACATTCAGTACTTC
TRBJ2-1	TRBV20-1	many	TRBD2	CSAYSQGGSSAYNEQFF	TGCAGTGCTTACTCCCAGGGCGGGAGTAGCGCCTACAATGAGCAGTTCTTC
TRBJ2-3	TRBV29-1	.	TRBD2	CSVELAGGPDTQYF	TGCAGCGTTGAACTAGCGGGAGGCCCAGATACGCAGTATTTT
TRBJ2-7	TRBV12-3/TRBV12-4	.	.	CASSLHGGSSYEQYF	TGTGCCAGCAGTTTACATGGGGGCAGCTCCTACGAGCAGTACTTC
TRBJ1-1	TRBV7-8	.	.	CASSLDTNTEAFF	TGTGCCAGCAGCTTAGACACAAACACTGAAGCTTTCTTT
TRBJ2-3	TRBV4-1	.	TRBD2	CASSQGTSGGRTDTQYF	TGCGCCAGCAGCCAGGGGACTAGCGGAGGCCGCACAGATACGCAGTATTTT
TRBJ2-7	TRBV5-1	.	.	CASSLNSDPYEQYF	TGCGCCAGCAGCTTGAATAGCGATCCCTACGAGCAGTACTTC
TRBJ2-3	TRBV20-1	few	.	CSVYVAEGADTQYF	TGCAGTGTTTACGTAGCGGAGGGAGCAGATACGCAGTATTTT
TRBJ2-1	TRBV6-5	.	.	CASSYSRTYNEQFF	TGTGCCAGCAGTTACTCGAGGACTTACAATGAGCAGTTCTTC
TRBJ2-7	TRBV5-1	.	TRBD2	CASSSKTSGSLYEQYF	TGCGCCAGCAGCTCGAAGACTAGCGGGAGTTTATACGAGCAGTACTTC
TRBJ2-6	TRBV30	few	.	CAWSEGPRGANVLTF	TGTGCCTGGAGTGAGGGGCCGCGTGGGGCCAACGTCCTGACTTTC
TRBJ2-1	TRBV5-1	few	TRBD2	CASSFDPSGGANEQFF	TGCGCCAGCAGCTTTGACCCTAGCGGAGGGGCCAATGAGCAGTTCTTC
TRBJ2-1	TRBV5-6	.	.	CASARTGDRNEQFF	TGTGCCAGCGCGCGGACGGGCGATCGGAATGAGCAGTTCTTC
TRBJ1-2	TRBV28	.	TRBD1	CASSPHRGQSYGYTF	TGTGCCAGCAGTCCCCATAGGGGACAGAGCTATGGCTACACCTTC
TRBJ2-5	TRBV3-1	few	TRBD2	CASSQVSRSSGGKKTQYF	TGTGCCAGCAGCCAAGTCTCAAGATCTAGCGGAGGGAAGAAGACCCAGTACTTC
TRBJ1-2	TRBV7-2	.	.	CASSLASAFRGGYTF	TGTGCCAGCAGCTTAGCGTCAGCCTTTCGAGGTGGCTACACCTTC